These 26 T cell receptor beta chains were all obtained from the same sample, sequenced in a study of cytomegalovirus exposure and HLA in healthy donors. Both 60 Vbeta primers and 13 Jbeta primers went into the PCR. The assay was immunoSEQ multiplex PCR, and TCRdb's table has in-frame clones only and misses some. The data hold 120,000 or so clones, with around 81% observed a single time. The sequencing sample was made of PBMCs. The source of these receptors is a female donor in good health and CMV-seronegative.

The chain joins TRBV18 to TRBJ2-5, with 7 bases that match TRBD1. Germline V gene sequence: CDR1 KGHSH, CDR2 LQKENI. Trimming removed 2 bases from V and 11 bases from J; junction bases left unmatched: 14. CDR3 length equals 15 residues. The CDR3 spells CASSPSTGFSQEQYF. As DNA, the CDR3 is TGTGCCAGCTCACCATCGACAGGGTTTTCGCAAGAGCAGTACTTC.

This clone was counted once. The chain is built from TRBV5-4 and TRBJ1-3, with a possible D match to TRBD1 (5 bases). CDR1 is SGHNT, CDR2 YYREEE, per germline (reference sequence). CDR3 length: 16 amino acids. Deletions cut 0 bases from V and 2 bases from J, with 12 bases between. The CDR3 is CASSLAAGGTGNTIYF. Written as DNA, the CDR3 is TGTGCCAGCAGCTTGGCGGCGGGGGGAACTGGAAACACCATATATTTT. Filled out from reference TRBV5-4 and TRBJ1-3, the complete variable domain reads ETGVTQSPTHLIKTRGQQVTLRCSSQSGHNTVSWYQQALGQGPQFIFQYYREEENGRGNFPPRFSGLQFPNYSSELNVNALELDDSALYLCASSLAAGGTGNTIYFGEGSWLTVV.

The chain carries TRBV18 and TRBJ1-2; TRBD1 agrees at 7 bases. V was pared by 2 bases and J by 8 bases, with 2 bases of the junction left unmatched. The CDR3 contains 12 residues. CDR1 and CDR2 from the germline V gene are KGHSH and LQKENI. DNA of the CDR3: TGTGCCAGCTCACCAGACAGGGACGGCTACACCTTC. Translating it yields CASSPDRDGYTF.

This clone was seen a few times. The chain recombines TRBV9 with TRBJ2-3, with 8 bases that match TRBD2. J was trimmed by 1 base and V by 0 bases; bases with no gene match: 1. Germline V CDR1 and CDR2: SGDLS, YYNGEE. The CDR3 length is 15 residues. CDR3 in amino acids: CASSVAGGGTDTQYF. The CDR3 coding sequence is TGTGCCAGCAGCGTAGCGGGGGGGGGCACAGATACGCAGTATTTT. Together with reference TRBV9 and TRBJ2-3, the CDR3 gives the full variable domain: DSGVTQTPKHLITATGQRVTLRCSPRSGDLSVYWYQQSLDQGLQFLIQYYNGEERAKGNILERFSAQQFPDLHSELNLSSLELGDSALYFCASSVAGGGTDTQYFGPGTRLTVL.

The J gene is TRBJ2-1, the V gene TRBV2; possibly TRBD2 for D (7 bases). Trimming took 10 bases from V and 6 from J, leaving 16 bases between them. The CDR3 runs 13 residues. CDR1 is SNHLY and CDR2 is FYNNEI in the germline V gene. The CDR3 loop is CATLADSPNEQFF. DNA of the CDR3: TGTGCCACCCTAGCGGACAGCCCCAATGAGCAGTTCTTC.

This clone was found a few times. The chain recombines TRBV19 with TRBJ1-4; 7 bases are shared with TRBD1. The CDR3 spans 13 residues. Germline V lookup: CDR1 LNHDA, CDR2 SQIVND (reference sequence). V was pared by 5 bases and J by 6 bases, with 3 bases of the junction left unmatched. For the CDR3, the DNA is TGTGCCAGTAGTTTACAGGGGTATGAAAAACTGTTTTTT. Translated, it gives CASSLQGYEKLFF.

This chain joins TRBV9 and TRBJ2-5, with 7 bases lining up with TRBD2. The germline gives CDR1 SGDLS, CDR2 YYNGEE. The V segment lost 3 bases and the J segment 5 bases; nucleotides outside the gene matches: 10. This CDR3 is 15 amino acids long. The CDR3 protein is CASSAGGGAMETQYF. The CDR3 DNA follows: TGTGCCAGCAGCGCGGGGGGAGGCGCAATGGAGACCCAGTACTTC.

This sequence joins TRBV5-4 and TRBJ2-1; 13 bases are shared with TRBD2. CDR3 length: 16 amino acids. Germline-derived CDR1 and CDR2 are SGHNT and YYREEE (reference sequence). J lost 6 bases, V lost 1 base, and 4 bases had no gene match. The CDR3 is CASSLTWTSGGNEQFF. The CDR3 bases are TGTGCCAGCAGCTTGACCTGGACTAGCGGGGGCAATGAGCAGTTCTTC.

This clone was seen a single time. This rearrangement joins TRBV15 to TRBJ1-5, with D possibly TRBD1 on 6 matching bases. Trimming shortened V by 0 bases and J by 6 bases, and 9 bases separated the two germline ends. Per germline, CDR1 LNHNV and CDR2 YYDKDF (reference sequence). The CDR3 length is 14 residues. CDR3 in amino acids: CATSRDRGGQPQHF. The CDR3 nucleotides read TGTGCCACCAGCAGAGACAGGGGTGGTCAGCCCCAGCATTTT.

The chain links TRBV5-6 to TRBJ1-1; TRBD1 might be the D (6 bases). Trimming cost V 4 bases and J 3 bases, with 19 bases left between them. The V gene's germline CDR1 is SGHDT and CDR2 YYEEEE. The CDR3 extends over 16 amino acids. The chain's CDR3 is CASSPDYRAWDTEAFF. CDR3 sequence (DNA): TGTGCCAGCAGCCCCGACTACAGGGCTTGGGACACTGAAGCTTTCTTT.

The chain carries TRBV7-9 and TRBJ1-1; D is unclear. This CDR3 spans 17 amino acids. Looked up from germline, CDR1 is SEHNR and CDR2 is FQNEAQ (reference sequence). Trimming took off 1 base at V and 0 bases at J, with 15 bases between the two ends. The CDR3 sequence is CASSLDFSYSMNTEAFF. In DNA form, the CDR3 reads TGTGCCAGCAGCTTAGATTTCTCGTACAGCATGAACACTGAAGCTTTCTTT.

This clone was recorded only once. The chain carries TRBV6-4 and TRBJ1-5; D might be TRBD1 (6 bases). Germline V gene sequence: CDR1 MRHNA, CDR2 SNTAGT. The CDR3 runs 16 residues. Trimming took 6 bases from V and 12 from J, leaving 27 bases between them. CDR3 residues: CASSKTDGGRMTSQHF. CDR3 sequence (DNA): TGTGCCAGCAGCAAAACTGACGGGGGGCGAATGACGAGCCAGCATTTT.

The chain employs TRBV28 and TRBJ1-3; a possible D gene is TRBD1 (5 bases). From germline, CDR1 is MDHEN and CDR2 SYDVKM. The CDR3 spans 14 residues. V shed 4 bases and J shed 0 bases, with 7 bases lying between them. The CDR3 bases are TGTGCCAGCAGTTCGACAGTCTCTGGAAACACCATATATTTT. Its protein is CASSSTVSGNTIYF.

The CDR3 protein is CASSEDFSGANVLTF. The CDR3, as DNA: TGTGCCAGCAGTGAAGACTTTTCTGGGGCCAACGTCCTGACTTTC. The rearrangement links TRBV6-1 to TRBJ2-6; the D is unclear. V was pared by 1 base and J by 1 base, with 5 bases between. Per germline, CDR1 MNHNS and CDR2 SASEGT. The CDR3 contains 15 residues.

V gene TRBV9 combines with J gene TRBJ2-4; 12 positions match TRBD2. CDR1 SGDLS and CDR2 YYNGEE come from the germline V gene. V gave up 3 bases and J gave up 0 bases; unmatched junction bases: 13. CDR3 size: 20 residues. The CDR3 coding sequence is TGTGCCAGCAGCGACCTAGCGGGAGGGTTCCATCTCCTAGCCAAAAACATTCAGTACTTC. It encodes CASSDLAGGFHLLAKNIQYF.

The table lists this clone with a few counts. V usage is TRBV7-6 and J usage is TRBJ2-3; 9 bases fit TRBD2. The CDR3 sequence is 17 residues long. V lost 1 base and J lost 2; bases outside the gene matches: 7. Germline V gene data show CDR1 as SGHVS and CDR2 as FNYEAQ. The CDR3 coding sequence is TGTGCCAGCAGCTTAGACGAGCGGGGGGCAATCACAGATACGCAGTATTTT. It codes for CASSLDERGAITDTQYF.

This chain links TRBV6-5 with TRBJ2-7; the D gene is possibly TRBD1 (5 bases). CDR3 length equals 16 residues. The germline V gene has CDR1 MNHEY and CDR2 SVGAGI. Trimming removed 0 bases at V and 0 bases at J, with 12 bases between. This CDR3 reads CASSYSRTSSSYEQYF. CDR3 DNA sequence: TGTGCCAGCAGTTACTCGAGGACATCAAGCTCCTACGAGCAGTACTTC.

The chain's CDR3 is CASRGETYGYTF. DNA for the CDR3: TGTGCCAGCCGGGGTGAGACCTATGGCTACACCTTC. The rearrangement links TRBV7-9 to TRBJ1-2, with D uncertain. The germline V and J ends were trimmed by 8 bases and 4 bases, with 11 bases remaining between them. The CDR3 extends over 12 amino acids. Per germline, CDR1 SEHNR and CDR2 FQNEAQ (reference sequence). Supplemented by reference TRBV7-9 and TRBJ1-2, the full variable domain reads DTGVSQNPRHKITKRGQNVTFRCDPISEHNRLYWYRQTLGQGPEFLTYFQNEAQLEKSRLLSDRFSAERPKGSFSTLEIQRTEQGDSAMYLCASRGETYGYTFGSGTRLTVV.

The J gene is TRBJ2-5, the V gene TRBV19, with D possibly being TRBD1 (6 bases). Germline V CDR1 and CDR2: LNHDA, SQIVND (reference sequence). The V end was cut by 7 bases, the J end by 5 bases, with 17 bases between. The CDR3 spans 14 residues. CDR3: CASNGGRGGETQYF. The DNA of the CDR3 is TGTGCCAGTAACGGAGGCAGGGGTGGGGAGACCCAGTACTTC.

This chain joins TRBV7-9 and TRBJ1-2; TRBD1 matches 7 bases. CDR3 size: 13 residues. J gave up 8 bases and V 5 bases, and 8 bases lay outside the gene matches. CDR1 and CDR2 (germline): SEHNR, FQNEAQ (reference sequence). CDR3: CASSPDRAHGYTF. As DNA, the CDR3 is TGTGCCAGCAGCCCCGACAGGGCTCACGGCTACACCTTC.

The CDR3 loop reads CASRVGGEQYF. CDR3 DNA sequence: TGTGCCAGCAGGGTGGGGGGCGAGCAGTACTTC. The chain carries TRBV27 and TRBJ2-7, with D possibly TRBD2 on 6 matching bases. CDR1 and CDR2 from the germline V gene are MNHEY and SMNVEV (reference sequence). With 6 bases removed from V and 6 bases from J, the gap between germline ends came to 9 bases. The CDR3 consists of 11 residues.

This clone was observed a few times. This chain uses TRBV6-1 with TRBJ2-7; a possible D gene is TRBD2 (5 bases). The CDR3 has 15 residues. Per the germline V gene, CDR1 is MNHNS and CDR2 is SASEGT. Trimming pared 6 bases from V and 4 bases from J, leaving 19 bases between. In nucleotides, the CDR3 is TGTGCCAGCAGGTTGTCCCCGGGGTCGTTGTACGAGCAGTACTTC. Its translation: CASRLSPGSLYEQYF.

The chain couples TRBV30 to TRBJ1-5; D is unclear. This CDR3 contains 11 residues. V gave up 5 bases and J gave up 5 bases, with 7 bases separating them. Per germline, CDR1 GTSNPN and CDR2 SVGIG (reference sequence). The CDR3 DNA reads as TGTGCCTGGGGGAGGGATCAGCCCCAGCATTTT. Residues: CAWGRDQPQHF.

The rearrangement links TRBV2 to TRBJ1-2; 7 bases agree with TRBD1. CDR3 size: 14 residues. The germline gives CDR1 SNHLY, CDR2 FYNNEI. The CDR3 DNA follows: TGTGGGCCGCAGGTGGGGACAGTGGGCTATGGCTACACCTTC. Protein sequence: CGPQVGTVGYGYTF.

Points on this clone: At one end the junction does not follow the germline gene, possibly because of a read error. The genes are TRBV7-9 and TRBJ1-2; TRBD1 aligns across 9 bases. The V gene's germline CDR1 is SEHNR and CDR2 FQNEAQ (reference sequence). This CDR3 contains 15 residues. CDR3 region: CSSSLVRDRVSGYTF. CDR3 sequence (DNA): TGTTCCAGCAGCTTAGTCCGGGACAGGGTGTCTGGCTACACCTTC.

The chain uses TRBV18 and TRBJ1-4; tentatively, D is TRBD1 (6 bases). The CDR3 runs 16 residues. V lost 4 bases and J 4 bases, leaving 16 bases between the germline ends. Per the germline V gene, CDR1 is KGHSH and CDR2 is LQKENI. CDR3 sequence reads: CASSQTHRADNEKLFF. CDR3 in DNA: TGTGCCAGCTCACAAACCCACAGGGCGGATAATGAAAAACTGTTTTTT.